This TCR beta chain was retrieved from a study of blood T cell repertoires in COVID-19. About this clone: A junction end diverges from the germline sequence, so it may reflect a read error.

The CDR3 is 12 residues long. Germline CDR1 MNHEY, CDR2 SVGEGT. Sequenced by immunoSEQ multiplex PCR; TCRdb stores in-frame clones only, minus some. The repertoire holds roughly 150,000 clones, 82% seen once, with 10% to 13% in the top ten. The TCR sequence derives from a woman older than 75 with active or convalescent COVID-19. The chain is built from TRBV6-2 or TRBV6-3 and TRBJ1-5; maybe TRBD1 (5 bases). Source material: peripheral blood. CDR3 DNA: TGTGCCAGCAGTTGGGGCGGGGCCCCCCGGCATTTT. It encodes CASSWGGAPRHF.